In its sample, the clone carrying this TCR beta chain was seen once. Its target is not known. One junction end does not reproduce the germline sequence, and a read error may be involved. This sample stems from a study of cytomegalovirus exposure and HLA in healthy donors. Germline loops: CDR1 SSHAT, CDR2 FNYEAQ (reference sequence). This CDR3 is built from 14 residues. Study results and caveats: Subsequent analysis of the approximately 110 validation repertoires found a tendency for first-cohort TCR clusters to co-occur. The study put 150 to 200 TCR beta chains on its list as cytomegalovirus-associated.

Using immunoSEQ multiplex PCR, the repertoire was profiled, and TCRdb retains in-frame clones only, with some absent. Altogether tens of thousands of clones are present, 94% being singletons, with the ten largest covering about 2.1%. This clonotype was obtained from a woman between 18 and 29 years old in good health and CMV-seronegative. Sequences were obtained from PBMCs. The V and J genes are TRBV7-7 and TRBJ2-5; no firm D call. CDR3 nucleotide sequence: TGTGCTAGCAGCCCAAATACAGTGCCAGGGACCCAGTACTTC. It codes for CASSPNTVPGTQYF.